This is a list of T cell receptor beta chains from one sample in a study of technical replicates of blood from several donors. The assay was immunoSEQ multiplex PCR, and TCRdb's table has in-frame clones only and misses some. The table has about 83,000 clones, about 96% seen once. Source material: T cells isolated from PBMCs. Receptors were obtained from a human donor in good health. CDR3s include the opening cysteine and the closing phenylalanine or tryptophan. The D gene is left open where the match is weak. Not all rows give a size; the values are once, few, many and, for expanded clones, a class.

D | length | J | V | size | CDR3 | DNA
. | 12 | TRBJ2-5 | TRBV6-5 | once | CASTNRQETQYF | TGTGCCAGCACGAACAGACAAGAGACCCAGTACTTC
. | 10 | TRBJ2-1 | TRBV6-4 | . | CASGRDEQFF | TGTGCCAGCGGCCGTGATGAGCAGTTCTTC
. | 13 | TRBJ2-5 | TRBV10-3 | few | CAISEATAETQYF | TGTGCCATCAGTGAGGCTACCGCGGAGACCCAGTACTTC
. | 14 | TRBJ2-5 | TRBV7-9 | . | CATNRGSIQETQYF | TGTGCCACAAACCGAGGTTCCATCCAAGAGACCCAGTACTTC
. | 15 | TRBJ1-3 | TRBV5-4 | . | CASSLDRVPGNTIYF | TGTGCCAGCAGCTTGGACAGGGTCCCTGGAAACACCATATATTTT
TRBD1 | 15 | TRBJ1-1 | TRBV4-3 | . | CASSHGTGRFTEAFF | TGCGCCAGCAGCCACGGGACAGGGAGGTTCACTGAAGCTTTCTTT
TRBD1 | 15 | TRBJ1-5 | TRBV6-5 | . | CASPPGGTGNQPQHF | TGTGCCAGCCCACCGGGCGGGACAGGGAATCAGCCCCAGCATTTT
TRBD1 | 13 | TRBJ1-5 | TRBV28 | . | CASSRQGFVSQHF | TGTGCCAGCAGCCGACAGGGATTCGTATCCCAGCATTTT
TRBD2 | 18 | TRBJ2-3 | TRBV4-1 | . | CASSRGLAGALITDTQYF | TGCGCCAGCAGCCGAGGACTAGCGGGAGCCCTAATCACAGATACGCAGTATTTT
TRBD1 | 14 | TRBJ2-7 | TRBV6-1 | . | CAIQNLQGAYEQYF | TGTGCCATCCAAAACTTACAGGGGGCCTACGAGCAGTACTTC
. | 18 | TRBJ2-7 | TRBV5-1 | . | CASSLVGTISLGSYEQYF | TGCGCCAGCAGCTTGGTCGGGACAATCTCGCTCGGATCCTACGAGCAGTACTTC
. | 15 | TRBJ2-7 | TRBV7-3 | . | CASSLKTGPTYEQYF | TGTGCCAGCAGCTTAAAGACAGGACCTACCTACGAGCAGTACTTC
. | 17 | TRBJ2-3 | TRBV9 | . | CASSASPADEPTDTQYF | TGTGCCAGCAGCGCGTCCCCGGCGGATGAGCCCACAGATACGCAGTATTTT
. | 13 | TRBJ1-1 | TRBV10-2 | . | CASSESRNTEAFF | TGCGCCAGCAGTGAGTCTCGGAACACTGAAGCTTTCTTT
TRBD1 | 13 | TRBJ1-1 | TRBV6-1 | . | CASMKTGGTEAFF | TGTGCCAGCATGAAGACAGGGGGGACTGAAGCTTTCTTT
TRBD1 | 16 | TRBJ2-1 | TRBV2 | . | CASSEAGTGAYNEQFF | TGTGCCAGCAGTGAAGCTGGGACAGGGGCCTACAATGAGCAGTTCTTC